These 25 T cell receptor beta chains came from one sample sequenced in a study of blood T cells in healthy people across ages. Together with a sample-barcoded 5' primer, a J-beta primer mix was included in a second PCR lasting about 6 to 11 cycles. TCRdb re-analysed the 5' RACE reads in MiXCR, keeping a single row per CDR3 protein. Of 800,000 to 1,000,000 distinct CDR3 sequences listed, 48% are singletons. Specimen: blood. Source of these receptors: a man aged 25-40 years in good health.

This clonotype appeared once. A read error may account for a junction end that differs from germline. The rearrangement joins TRBV19 to TRBJ2-1; D is ambiguous. This CDR3 contains 13 residues. Germline CDR1 and CDR2: LNHDA and SQIVND (reference sequence). This CDR3 is CASRSRGLNEQFF. The CDR3 DNA reads as TGCGCCAGTAGGTCAAGAGGTTTGAATGAGCAGTTCTTC.

V usage is TRBV28 and J usage is TRBJ2-4; possibly TRBD2 for D (6 bases). Gene TRBJ2-7 matches the end of the DNA better, so the J call may be wrong. The CDR3 sequence is 14 residues long. Germline values: CDR1 MDHEN, CDR2 SYDVKM. Here the CDR3 reads CATERGGEDYEQYF. CDR3 sequence (DNA): TGTGCCACCGAGAGGGGCGGGGAGGACTACGAGCAGTACTTC.

J is TRBJ1-3 and V is TRBV5-1; the D is unclear. The germline gives CDR1 SGHRS, CDR2 YFSETQ. This CDR3 contains 14 residues. With 0 bases removed from V and 4 bases from J, the gap between germline ends came to 8 bases. CDR3: CASSLEVTGNTIYF. In DNA form, the CDR3 reads TGCGCCAGCAGCTTGGAGGTTACGGGAAACACCATATATTTT.

The chain links TRBV20-1 to TRBJ1-1; tentatively, D is TRBD1 (5 bases). Between the trimmed V and J ends, which lost 2 bases and 0 bases, there was a span of 13 bases. Germline CDR1 and CDR2: DFQATT and SNEGSKA (reference sequence). The CDR3 runs to 15 residues. CDR3 amino acids: CSARSNRLMNTEAFF. The CDR3 nucleotides read TGCAGTGCTAGATCCAACAGGCTCATGAACACTGAAGCTTTCTTT.

The J gene is TRBJ2-4, the V gene TRBV27; unclear D gene. The DNA end lines up better with TRBJ2-7; the J call may be wrong. Germline V gene data show CDR1 as MNHEY and CDR2 as SMNVEV (reference sequence). The CDR3 is made up of 14 amino acids. The CDR3, as DNA: TGTGCCAGCAGTTACCGGGTAGGTCACTACGAGCAGTACTTC. This encodes CASSYRVGHYEQYF.

This clonotype was seen a handful of times. The chain is built from TRBV7-6 and TRBJ2-7; no definite D call. Trimming took off 1 base at V and 7 bases at J, with 11 bases between the two ends. Germline CDR1 SGHVS, CDR2 FNYEAQ. The CDR3 loop spans 13 amino acids. CDR3 DNA: TGTGCCAGCAGCTTAGGGCTTACCAATGAGCAGTACTTC. Translated, it gives CASSLGLTNEQYF.

This clonotype came up many times. V and J are TRBV7-2 and TRBJ2-1; possibly TRBD2 for D (5 bases). CDR1 and CDR2 from the germline V gene are SGHTA and FQGNSA. V was trimmed by 5 bases and J by 6 bases, leaving 11 bases between them. The CDR3 extends over 13 amino acids. The CDR3 sequence is CASSPSRANEQFF. CDR3 coding DNA: TGTGCCAGCAGCCCGTCGAGGGCCAATGAGCAGTTCTTC.

This chain connects TRBV4-3 to TRBJ2-1, with a tentative D call TRBD2 (7 bases). The germline V and J ends were trimmed by 0 bases and 11 bases, with 14 bases remaining between them. This CDR3 has 14 residues. Germline values: CDR1 LGHNA, CDR2 YSLEER. The CDR3 coding sequence is TGCGCCAGCAGCCAAGATCGGGGGGCGCATCAGCAGTTCTTC. Its translation: CASSQDRGAHQQFF.

J is TRBJ1-1 and V is TRBV6-6, with D possibly being TRBD1 (5 bases). CDR3 length: 13 amino acids. The V and J ends lost 7 bases and 5 bases respectively, with 14 bases between them. Germline CDR1 MNHNY, CDR2 SVGAGI (reference sequence). In DNA form, the CDR3 reads TGTGCCAGCACAACTGAGGGGTGGACTGAAGCTTTCTTT. This codes for CASTTEGWTEAFF.

This clonotype was recorded a few times. The chain couples TRBV4-2 to TRBJ2-7; 7 nucleotides match TRBD1. Germline-derived CDR1 and CDR2 are LGHNA and YNFKEQ. The CDR3 has 16 amino acids. With 1 base clipped from V and 4 bases from J, the junction kept 10 bases outside the gene matches. The CDR3 loop reads CASSQAQTGNGYEQYF. The CDR3 DNA sequence: TGTGCCAGCAGCCAAGCTCAGACAGGGAATGGGTACGAGCAGTACTTC.

The rearrangement uses TRBV7-2 and TRBJ2-5; possibly TRBD2 for D (8 bases). The CDR3 sequence is 15 residues long. The germline V gene encodes CDR1 SGHTA and CDR2 FQGNSA. V was shortened by 3 bases and J by 5 bases, with 16 bases between the two germline ends. CDR3 amino acids: CASSFRQGGGETQYF. CDR3 coding DNA: TGTGCCAGCAGCTTTCGACAGGGCGGGGGGGAGACCCAGTACTTC.

The chain has TRBV13 and TRBJ1-4; D is perhaps TRBD1 (5 bases). V was trimmed by 8 bases and J by 8 bases, leaving 9 bases between them. Germline assignment: CDR1 PRHDT and CDR2 FYEKMQ (reference sequence). CDR3 size: 11 residues. The CDR3 DNA follows: TGTGCCAGCGGGGCTGGAGAAAAACTGTTTTTT. It codes for CASGAGEKLFF.

This clonotype was recorded a few times. The V call is TRBV7-6, the J call TRBJ2-5; TRBD1 aligns across 7 bases. The CDR3 is 12 amino acids. Germline CDR1 and CDR2: SGHVS and FNYEAQ. Unmatched junction bases numbered 3, after V lost 6 bases and J lost 5 bases. The CDR3 reads CASSRGPETQYF. CDR3 DNA: TGTGCCAGCAGTAGGGGGCCCGAGACCCAGTACTTC. The whole variable domain, remainder taken from reference TRBV7-6 and TRBJ2-5, is GAGVSQSPRYKVTKRGQDVALRCDPISGHVSLYWYRQALGQGPEFLTYFNYEAQQDKSGLPNDRFSAERPEGSISTLTIQRTEQRDSAMYRCASSRGPETQYFGPGTRLLVL.

Note on this clonotype: A junction end diverges from the germline sequence, so it may reflect a read error. The chain is built from TRBV28 and TRBJ2-7; D is undetermined. Germline values: CDR1 MDHEN, CDR2 SYDVKM. This CDR3 has 13 residues. Written as DNA, the CDR3 is TGTGCCAGCAGTTTTTCCAGCTCCTCCGAGCAGTACTTC. Residues: CASSFSSSSEQYF. The variable domain in full, with the rest retrieved from reference TRBV28 and TRBJ2-7, is DVKVTQSSRYLVKRTGEKVFLECVQDMDHENMFWYRQDPGLGLRLIYFSYDVKMKEKGDIPEGYSVSREKKERFSLILESASTNQTSMYLCASSFSSSSEQYFGPGTRLTVT.

V gene TRBV4-3 combines with J gene TRBJ2-1; D may be TRBD2 (5 bases). Trimming pared 1 base from V and 4 bases from J, leaving 14 bases between. Germline V gene data show CDR1 as LGHNA and CDR2 as YSLEER. This CDR3 contains 16 residues. CDR3 DNA sequence: TGCGCCAGCAGCCAAGGCCCCTCGGGGAGTTACAATGAGCAGTTCTTC. Encoded protein: CASSQGPSGSYNEQFF.

The table lists this clonotype with a few counts. The rearrangement links TRBV9 to TRBJ2-3; a possible D gene is TRBD2 (5 bases). V dropped 4 bases and J dropped 1 base, with 13 bases sitting between them. This CDR3 is built from 15 residues. Germline CDR1 is SGDLS and CDR2 is YYNGEE. CDR3 sequence (DNA): TGTGCCAGCAGCCCGTCGAGGGTAGGCACAGATACGCAGTATTTT. This sequence encodes CASSPSRVGTDTQYF.

This rearrangement joins TRBV7-2 to TRBJ2-7; D is possibly TRBD1 (6 bases). Near its end, the DNA agrees better with TRBJ2-5, so the J call may be wrong. This CDR3 is 15 amino acids long. The germline gives CDR1 SGHTA, CDR2 FQGNSA. CDR3 DNA sequence: TGTGCCAGCAGCTTAAGGTCAGGGGCTCGGGAGACCCAGTACTTC. It specifies CASSLRSGARETQYF.

This clonotype has just a few counts. V and J are TRBV5-1 and TRBJ2-7, with TRBD1 identical over 10 bases. The CDR3 extends over 16 amino acids. V was clipped by 5 bases and J by 7 bases; unmatched bases: 15. In germline, CDR1 is SGHRS, CDR2 YFSETQ. CDR3 loop: CASSSAGTGVLREQYF. The CDR3 DNA reads as TGCGCCAGCAGTTCCGCTGGGACAGGGGTCTTAAGGGAGCAGTACTTC.

The rearrangement joins TRBV30 to TRBJ2-3; 8 bases match TRBD1. The CDR3 is 16 residues long. V dropped 2 bases and J dropped 2; count of bases not matched to a gene: 9. Germline assignment: CDR1 GTSNPN and CDR2 SVGIG (reference sequence). The CDR3 region has the DNA TGTGCCTGGAGTCTAAGGACAGGGAGGAACACAGATACGCAGTATTTT. This encodes CAWSLRTGRNTDTQYF.

This clonotype is a singleton in its sample. CDR3 in DNA: TGCGCCAGCAGCCAGACTAGCGGGGGGCTCCCCTCCTACAATGAGCAGTTCTTC. It is translated as CASSQTSGGLPSYNEQFF. The chain combines TRBV5-1 with TRBJ2-1; TRBD2 matches at 13 bases. V gave up 4 bases and J gave up 0 bases; unmatched junction bases: 7. The CDR3 covers 18 residues. Germline V gene lookup returns CDR1 SGHRS and CDR2 YFSETQ. Variable domain in full (rest from reference TRBV5-1 and TRBJ2-1): KAGVTQTPRYLIKTRGQQVTLSCSPISGHRSVSWYQQTPGQGLQFLFEYFSETQRNKGNFPGRFSGRQFSNSRSEMNVSTLELGDSALYLCASSQTSGGLPSYNEQFFGPGTRLTVL.

CDR3 DNA sequence: TGTGCCAGCAGTTACAAAGGTGGTGACGAGCAGTACTTC. Residues: CASSYKGGDEQYF. The chain is built from TRBV6-6 and TRBJ2-7; D is unclear. V was clipped by 2 bases and J by 5 bases, with 10 bases between them. The CDR3 consists of 13 residues. Germline CDR1 is MNHNY and CDR2 is SVGAGI (reference sequence).

The V gene is TRBV29-1, the J gene TRBJ2-3; perhaps TRBD2 as D (6 bases). CDR1 and CDR2 from the germline V gene are SQVTM and ANQGSEA. Trimming cost V 3 bases and J 1 base, with 8 bases left between them. The CDR3 covers 13 residues. CDR3 region: CSVDRGGTDTQYF. CDR3 bases: TGCAGCGTTGATCGCGGGGGCACAGATACGCAGTATTTT.

The rearrangement links TRBV7-9 to TRBJ1-1; D not resolved. The germline V gene has CDR1 SEHNR and CDR2 FQNEAQ (reference sequence). The CDR3 has 15 residues. Trimming shortened V by 7 bases and J by 0 bases, and 15 bases separated the two germline ends. The CDR3 reads CASIDGKALNTEAFF. The CDR3, as DNA: TGTGCCAGCATCGATGGGAAGGCTTTGAACACTGAAGCTTTCTTT.

The chain couples TRBV4-2 to TRBJ2-3; either TRBD1 or TRBD2 may fit D (5 bases each). The germline CDR1 and CDR2 sequences are LGHNA and YNFKEQ. Trimming removed 6 bases from V and 3 bases from J, with 16 bases in between. The CDR3 is made up of 15 amino acids. CDR3 DNA sequence: TGTGCCAGCAGTCCCGGGACCCAAAGGACAGATACGCAGTATTTT. It translates to CASSPGTQRTDTQYF.

The chain uses TRBV12-3 or TRBV12-4 and TRBJ2-1; TRBD2 matches at 7 bases. V gave up 7 bases and J gave up 8 bases; unmatched junction bases: 11. The CDR3 is 14 amino acids. The CDR3 reads CASKRGVSSDEQFF. The CDR3 nucleotides read TGTGCCAGCAAACGGGGGGTTTCTAGTGATGAGCAGTTCTTC.